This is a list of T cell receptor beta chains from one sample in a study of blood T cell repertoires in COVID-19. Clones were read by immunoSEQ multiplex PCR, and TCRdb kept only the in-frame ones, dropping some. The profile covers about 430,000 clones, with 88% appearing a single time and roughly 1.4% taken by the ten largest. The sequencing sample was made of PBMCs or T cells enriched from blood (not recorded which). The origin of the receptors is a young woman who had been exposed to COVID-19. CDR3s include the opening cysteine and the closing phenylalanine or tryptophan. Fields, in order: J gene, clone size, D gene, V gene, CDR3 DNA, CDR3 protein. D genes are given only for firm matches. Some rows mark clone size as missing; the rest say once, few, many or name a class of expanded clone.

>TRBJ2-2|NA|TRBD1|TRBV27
TGTGCCAGCAGCCAACCCGGGGACAGGGGGTTTTCCGGGGAGCTGTTTTTT
CASSQPGDRGFSGELFF
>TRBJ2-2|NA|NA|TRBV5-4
TGTGCCAGCAGCTTGAGGACGGGAGCCGACCGGGAGCTGTTTTTT
CASSLRTGADRELFF
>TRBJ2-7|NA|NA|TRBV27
TGTGCCAGCAGTTTATCCGGAGGGGGCAGAAGCTCCTACGAGCAGTACTTC
CASSLSGGGRSSYEQYF
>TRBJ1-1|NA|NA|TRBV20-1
TGCAGTGCTAGACAGGACACTGAAGCTTTCTTT
CSARQDTEAFF
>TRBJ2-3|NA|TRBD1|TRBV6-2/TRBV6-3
TGTGCCAGCAGTTACCCGGGGGACAGGGCTACGCAGTATTTT
CASSYPGDRATQYF
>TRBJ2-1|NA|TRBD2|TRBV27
TGTGCCAGCAGTATAACGCGGGGGGGGAATGAGCAGTTCTTC
CASSITRGGNEQFF
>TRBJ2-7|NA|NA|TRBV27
TGTGCCAGCAGTTTTGAGGGGGGGCTGGGCTACGAGCAGTACTTC
CASSFEGGLGYEQYF
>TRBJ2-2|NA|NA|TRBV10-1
TGCGCCAGCACTGACCACCCAGGGTCAGGAGGGACCGGGGAGCTGTTTTTT
CASTDHPGSGGTGELFF
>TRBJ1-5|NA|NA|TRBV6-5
TGTGCCAGCACACAGAATAGCAATCAGCCCCAGCATTTT
CASTQNSNQPQHF
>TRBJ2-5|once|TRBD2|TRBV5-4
TGTGCCAGCAGCTTGGAAGGCGGGAGTAGGGAACAAGAGACCCAGTACTTC
CASSLEGGSREQETQYF
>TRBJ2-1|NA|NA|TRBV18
TGTGCCAGCTCACCCGCCGGGGGATGGACCTACAATGAGCAGTTCTTC
CASSPAGGWTYNEQFF
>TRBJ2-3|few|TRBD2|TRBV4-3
TGCGCCAGCAGCCAAGATAGTACTAGCGTTACAGATACGCAGTATTTT
CASSQDSTSVTDTQYF
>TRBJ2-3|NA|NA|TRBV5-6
TGTGCCAGCAGTGTGACTAGTAAGATTGATACGCAGTATTTT
CASSVTSKIDTQYF
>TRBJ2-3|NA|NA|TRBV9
TGTGCCAGCAGCGTTCATGAGAGGGGCACAGATACGCAGTATTTT
CASSVHERGTDTQYF
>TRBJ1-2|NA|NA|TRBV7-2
TGTGCCAGCATCCCCGGGCCGGCGAGGGCCTCGGGCTACACCTTC
CASIPGPARASGYTF
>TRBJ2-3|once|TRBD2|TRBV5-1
TGCGCCAGCAGCCCCGGGACTAGCGGTGACACAGATACGCAGTATTTT
CASSPGTSGDTDTQYF
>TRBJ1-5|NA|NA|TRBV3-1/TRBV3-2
TGTGCCAGCAGCCCCCTCGGTAGCAATCAGCCCCAGCATTTT
CASSPLGSNQPQHF
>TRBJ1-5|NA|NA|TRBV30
TGTGCCTGGAGTCCGGCGGTAATCAATCAGCCCCAGCATTTT
CAWSPAVINQPQHF
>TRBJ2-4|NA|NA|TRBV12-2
TGTGCAAGTCGCTTATCCGTAGCCAAAAACATTCAGTACTTC
CASRLSVAKNIQYF
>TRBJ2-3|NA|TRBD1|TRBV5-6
TGTGCCAGCAGCCGGACACAGGGGATCACAGATACGCAGTATTTT
CASSRTQGITDTQYF